This T cell receptor (beta chain) was profiled in a study of shared clonotypes between healthy human individuals (dated by TCRdb to 2018 to 2020). About the full investigation: The cohort included three men and a couple of women between 18 and 49 years of age. Per donor, leukapheresis produced somewhere between about 0.85 and 9.5 billion PBMCs. To increase sequencing depth and limit assay-specific biases, TCR repertoire library preparation and sequencing were carried out by different laboratories using diverse techniques. Per donor, three plates each were used for CD4 naive and CD4 memory, two for CD8 naive, and one for CD8 memory. Blood TCR repertoires of 5 or 6 healthy adults were deeply sequenced to estimate repertoire size and the extent of clonotype sharing between individuals.

For the CD8 naive samples, CD45RO-negative cells were positively selected for CCR7, yielding a CD45RA+CCR7+ population from which TemRA cells were excluded. Healthy HIV-negative adults with no recently reported acute infections or vaccinations were included as donors. All donors were Caucasian adults living in Nashville, Tennessee, USA. Blood was collected by leukapheresis, and PBMCs were isolated by Ficoll-Histopaque density gradient centrifugation and then cryopreserved in liquid nitrogen vapor phase. Analytical flow cytometry was used to check the purity and quantity of each magnetically sorted T cell population. Each sorted fraction had its genomic DNA isolated and then quantified by UV absorbance on a Nanodrop 2000c. On the study overall, not on this receptor specifically: Across a handful of donors, roughly 5.1% of naive CD4, roughly 3.8% of naive CD8, 2% to 2.5% of memory CD4, and roughly 0.41% of memory CD8 clonotypes were shared. Naive subsets generally had larger estimated clonotype richness than memory subsets. Based on pairwise subsampling, the degree of clonotype sharing among donors was expected to be affected by sequencing depth. Incomplete sequencing was indicated by rarefaction of sorted-subset datasets, despite the large sequencing depth. Because the study included only a small number of donors, the genetic and exposure-history diversity represented was limited. Higher generation probabilities were observed for clonotypes shared by all four sorted-subset donors than for non-shared clonotypes. Sampling was restricted to blood, and TCR repertoires in tissues likely differ from the TCR repertoires found in blood.

Sequences MNHEY (CDR1) and SVGAGI (CDR2) are obtained from the germline V gene. Cut back by 2 bases and 7 bases, the V and J ends lie 0 bases apart. Counted from cysteine to phenylalanine, this CDR3 has 10 amino acids. Only CDR3 DNA is held: 30 bases, read in frame from base 1. TCR CDR3 regions were amplified from genomic DNA by multiplex PCR using the deep immunoSEQ assay. For each cell subset, the extracted genomic DNA was distributed evenly across all wells of several immunoSEQ 96-well plates, and each plate served as one replicate. Each replicate PCR for sorted subsets received about 210 ng genomic DNA, equal to roughly 30,000 T cell genomes. The purified libraries were quantified using a Qubit 3.0 fluorometer, sized with a Bioanalyzer 2100, and then quantified again using the KAPA Library Quantification kit. Every immunoSEQ 96-well plate was sequenced on a separate single-read 150-cycle Illumina NextSeq 550 flow cell. Per the source publication's procedure: Because the immunoSEQ output held only junctional sequences and lacked quality scores, the filtering could not match the filtering applied to full-length reads. To assign V/J genes and CDR3, sequences were annotated using PyIR, a Python wrapper for IgBLAST v1.9, with IMGT germline references. Reads were removed for weak V/J assignments (E-value above 1e-6), missing CDR3, stop codons, out-of-frame junctions, or ambiguous translated residues. V3J clonotypes were defined as sequences sharing the same inferred V gene, J gene, and CDR3 amino acid sequence. The percentage overlap between two repertoires was calculated by dividing the number of shared unique clonotypes by the size of the smaller repertoire. Repertoire richness was assessed with RTK rarefaction, the Chao1 estimator, and Recon v2.1 estimates of unobserved clonotypes. Generation probabilities were computed with OLGA for all TCRbeta clonotypes obtained by the gDNA method from a handful of donors. In its TCRdb copy, this immuneACCESS table keeps in-frame sequences only and misses some clones. Where compared with another copy, unresolved V genes explain less than half of these, and the others have no known cause. The DNA was the basis for D and trimming; V, J and clone size are from that table. The sample profile shows roughly 2 million clones; approximately 94% of them were found once. The ten largest make up around 1.1% of the sample.

Worth noting for this clone: Its antigen target is currently unknown. Base qualities were left out, and no much larger clone turns up one base away. The same CDR3 can be traced to other DNA sequences in this sample.

The chain is encoded by TRBV6-5 joined to TRBJ2-1; too little of a D gene remains to name it. Sequencing input: naive CD8+ T cells sorted from blood. Explained via the paper, the cell subset or site label denotes: CD45RA+CCR7+. The TCR was taken from a young man in good health. The CDR3 region has the sequence CASSYNEQFF. Read as DNA, the sequence is TGTGCCAGCAGTTACAATGAGCAGTTCTTC.